The entry that follows covers one T cell receptor (beta chain) sequence. TCRdb's copy holds only in-frame clones and misses some; the assay was immunoSEQ multiplex PCR. The sample yields roughly 270,000 clones, 65% to 90% seen once. These data come from a study of blood T cell repertoires in COVID-19. Study-wide context: From T cells, B-cell-depleted T cells, or PBMCs came the material, which was cDNA or gDNA.

Germline V gene sequence: CDR1 SGHTA, CDR2 FQGTGA. The V gene lost 2 bases and the J gene lost 0 bases, with 8 bases spanning the gap. CDR3 size: 16 residues. The TCR sequence derives from a man aged 50-60 years with active or convalescent COVID-19. V gene TRBV7-3 combines with J gene TRBJ2-6; D is unresolved. The specimen sequenced was peripheral blood. The CDR3 spells CASSLETLSGANVLTF. CDR3 sequence (DNA): TGTGCCAGCAGCTTAGAGACTCTCTCTGGGGCCAACGTCCTGACTTTC. Full variable domain (remainder filled in from reference TRBV7-3 and TRBJ2-6): GAGVSQTPSNKVTEKGKYVELRCDPISGHTALYWYRQSLGQGPEFLIYFQGTGAADDSGLPNDRFFAVRPEGSVSTLKIQRTERGDSAVYLCASSLETLSGANVLTFGAGSRLTVL.